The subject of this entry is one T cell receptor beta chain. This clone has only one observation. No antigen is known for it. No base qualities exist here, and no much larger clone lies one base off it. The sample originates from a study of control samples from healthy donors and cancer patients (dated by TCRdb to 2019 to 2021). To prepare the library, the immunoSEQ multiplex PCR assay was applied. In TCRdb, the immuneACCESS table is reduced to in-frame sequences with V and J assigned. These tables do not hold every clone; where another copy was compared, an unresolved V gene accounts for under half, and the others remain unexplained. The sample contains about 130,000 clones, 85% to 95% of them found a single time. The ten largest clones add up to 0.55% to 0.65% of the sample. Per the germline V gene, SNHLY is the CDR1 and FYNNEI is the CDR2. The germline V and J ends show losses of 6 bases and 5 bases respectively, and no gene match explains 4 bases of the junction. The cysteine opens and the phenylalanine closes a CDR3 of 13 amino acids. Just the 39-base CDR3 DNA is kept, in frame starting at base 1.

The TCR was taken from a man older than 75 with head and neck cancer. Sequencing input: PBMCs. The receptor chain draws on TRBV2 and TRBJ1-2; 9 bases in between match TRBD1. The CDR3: CASRQGARYGYTF. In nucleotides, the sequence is TGTGCCAGCAGACAGGGGGCGCGGTATGGCTACACCTTC.